Presented here are 12 T cell receptor beta chains from one specimen sequenced in a study of CD8+CD57+ T cells in acquired aplastic anemia. Researchers used genomic DNA as the template to profile TCR beta VDJ and CDR3. In TCRdb, the reads were re-called with MiXCR into one record per CDR3 protein. The sample shows some 190,000 distinct CDR3 sequences, around half of them seen only once. Material for sequencing was sorted CD4+, CD8+, or CD8+CD57+ T cells (not recorded which) from PBMCs. The receptor source for this set is a human donor in good health.

V is TRBV12-3 or TRBV12-4 and J is TRBJ1-2; 9 bases are a match to TRBD1. V shed 5 bases, J shed 8 bases, and the junction held 9 bases outside the gene matches. The CDR3 is made up of 14 amino acids. The CDR3: CASSHRDRVGGYTF. CDR3 nucleotides: TGTGCCAGCAGTCACCGGGACAGGGTCGGAGGCTACACCTTC.

This clonotype has at least ten counts. This chain links TRBV5-8 with TRBJ2-5; TRBD1 is a possible D gene (6 bases). The CDR3 runs to 15 residues. The V end lost 3 bases, the J end lost 4 bases, and 16 bases lay between the germline ends. Germline V gene lookup returns CDR1 SGHTS and CDR2 YDEGEE. The CDR3 sequence is CASSSLRGFVETQYF. CDR3 DNA sequence: TGTGCCAGCAGCTCCCTCAGGGGCTTCGTAGAGACCCAGTACTTC.

In this sample, this clonotype turned up many times. V gene TRBV7-3 combines with J gene TRBJ2-3, with a weak D call TRBD2 (6 bases). The CDR3 is 13 amino acids. The germline gives CDR1 SGHTA, CDR2 FQGTGA. With 3 bases removed from V and 4 bases from J, the gap between germline ends came to 8 bases. The CDR3 DNA follows: TGTGCCAGCAGCTTGGAGGGTGCAGATACGCAGTATTTT. It specifies CASSLEGADTQYF. Full variable domain (remainder filled in from reference TRBV7-3 and TRBJ2-3): GAGVSQTPSNKVTEKGKYVELRCDPISGHTALYWYRQSLGQGPEFLIYFQGTGAADDSGLPNDRFFAVRPEGSVSTLKIQRTERGDSAVYLCASSLEGADTQYFGPGTRLTVL.

This chain links TRBV7-8 with TRBJ2-1; maybe TRBD1 (5 bases). The germline CDR1 and CDR2 sequences are SGHVS and FQNEAQ. The CDR3 is made up of 15 amino acids. With 6 bases removed from V and 0 bases from J, the gap between germline ends came to 12 bases. The CDR3 reads CASRPTGSSYNEQFF. The CDR3 DNA is TGTGCCAGCAGACCCACAGGAAGCTCCTACAATGAGCAGTTCTTC.

This clonotype has at least ten counts. The chain combines TRBV5-1 with TRBJ2-7; TRBD2 agrees at 10 bases. J lost 5 bases, V lost 3 bases, and 8 bases had no gene match. Germline CDR1 reads SGHRS; CDR2 reads YFSETQ. CDR3 size: 15 residues. The CDR3 region has the DNA TGCGCCAGCAGCTGGTCTAGCGGGAGTCTCGACGAGCAGTACTTC. Amino acid sequence: CASSWSSGSLDEQYF. The full variable domain, with the rest looked up from reference TRBV5-1 and TRBJ2-7, is KAGVTQTPRYLIKTRGQQVTLSCSPISGHRSVSWYQQTPGQGLQFLFEYFSETQRNKGNFPGRFSGRQFSNSRSEMNVSTLELGDSALYLCASSWSSGSLDEQYFGPGTRLTVT.

V and J are TRBV19 and TRBJ2-7, with 8 positions matching TRBD1. V shed 10 bases and J 7 bases; nucleotides not matched to a gene: 15. The germline CDR1 and CDR2 sequences are LNHDA and SQIVND (reference sequence). This CDR3 comprises 14 residues. The CDR3 region is CAIRQGRVAGEQYF. CDR3 nucleotides: TGTGCCATCAGACAGGGGCGAGTTGCGGGGGAGCAGTACTTC.

This chain joins TRBV7-8 and TRBJ2-3, with a tentative D call TRBD1 (6 bases). This CDR3 is 12 amino acids long. In germline, CDR1 is SGHVS, CDR2 FQNEAQ. The V end lost 5 bases, the J end lost 10 bases, and 13 bases lay between the germline ends. The CDR3 nucleotides read TGTGCCAGCAGCCCCGACCCAGGGGCGCAGTATTTT. Its protein product is CASSPDPGAQYF.

The gene calls are TRBV18 and TRBJ2-5; D gene unclear. This CDR3 spans 13 amino acids. V lost 0 bases to trimming and J lost 4 bases, with 6 bases between them. The germline CDR1 and CDR2 sequences are KGHSH and LQKENI. The chain's CDR3 is CASSPPGRETQYF. The CDR3 DNA reads as TGTGCCAGCTCACCACCGGGCCGAGAGACCCAGTACTTC.

The chain couples TRBV2 to TRBJ2-1, with TRBD1 identical over 9 bases. CDR3 length: 14 amino acids. Germline V gene data show CDR1 as SNHLY and CDR2 as FYNNEI. Germline trimming cut 7 bases from V and 9 bases from J; bases unmatched to any gene: 10. Written as DNA, the CDR3 is TGTGCCAGCACCACAAGGGGGACAGGGAGTGAGCAGTTCTTC. Translated: CASTTRGTGSEQFF. The variable domain in full, completed from reference TRBV2 and TRBJ2-1, reads EPEVTQTPSHQVTQMGQEVILRCVPISNHLYFYWYRQILGQKVEFLVSFYNNEISEKSEIFDDQFSVERPDGSNFTLKIRSTKLEDSAMYFCASTTRGTGSEQFFGPGTRLTVL.

This clonotype occurred many times. The rearrangement uses TRBV29-1 and TRBJ1-4; a possible D gene is TRBD1 (5 bases). The CDR3 runs 12 residues. Germline CDR1 and CDR2: SQVTM and ANQGSEA. V lost 6 bases and J 8 bases, leaving 13 bases between the germline ends. CDR3: CSVRGFGEKLFF. The CDR3 DNA is TGCAGCGTAAGGGGCTTCGGGGAAAAACTGTTTTTT.

The chain joins TRBV19 to TRBJ2-7, with 9 nucleotides matching TRBD2. Germline V gene sequence: CDR1 LNHDA, CDR2 SQIVND (reference sequence). V lost 5 bases, J lost 5 bases, and 4 bases stayed unmatched. The CDR3 contains 13 residues. The DNA of the CDR3 is TGTGCCAGTAGTTTTAGCGGGAGCCACGAGCAGTACTTC. It translates to CASSFSGSHEQYF.

This clonotype was recorded many times. This chain links TRBV7-2 with TRBJ2-7, with unresolved D. The germline V gene has CDR1 SGHTA and CDR2 FQGNSA. Trimming shortened V by 3 bases and J by 6 bases, and 6 bases separated the two germline ends. This CDR3 has 11 amino acids. The CDR3 here is CASSFSREQYF. CDR3 bases: TGTGCCAGCAGCTTTTCCCGCGAGCAGTACTTC. The whole variable domain, remainder taken from reference TRBV7-2 and TRBJ2-7, is GAGVSQSPSNKVTEKGKDVELRCDPISGHTALYWYRQSLGQGLEFLIYFQGNSAPDKSGLPSDRFSAERTGGSVSTLTIQRTQQEDSAVYLCASSFSREQYFGPGTRLTVT.